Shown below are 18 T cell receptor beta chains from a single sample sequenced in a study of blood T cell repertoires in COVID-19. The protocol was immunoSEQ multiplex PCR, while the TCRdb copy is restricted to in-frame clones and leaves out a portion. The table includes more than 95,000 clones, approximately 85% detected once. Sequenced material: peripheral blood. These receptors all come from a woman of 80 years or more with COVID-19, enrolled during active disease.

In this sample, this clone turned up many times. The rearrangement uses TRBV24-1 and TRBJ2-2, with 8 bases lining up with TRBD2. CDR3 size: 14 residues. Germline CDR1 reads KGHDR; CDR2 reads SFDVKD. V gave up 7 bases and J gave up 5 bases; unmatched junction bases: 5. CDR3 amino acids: CATRAGEETGELFF. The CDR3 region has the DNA TGTGCCACCAGAGCGGGAGAGGAGACCGGGGAGCTGTTTTTT.

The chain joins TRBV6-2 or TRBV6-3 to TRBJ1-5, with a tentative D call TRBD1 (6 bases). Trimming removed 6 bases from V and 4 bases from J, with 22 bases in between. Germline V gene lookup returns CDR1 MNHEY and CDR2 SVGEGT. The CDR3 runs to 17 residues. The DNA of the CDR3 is TGTGCCAGCAGCCGCGGACAGCTAATAGAAGGGAATCAGCCCCAGCATTTT. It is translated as CASSRGQLIEGNQPQHF.

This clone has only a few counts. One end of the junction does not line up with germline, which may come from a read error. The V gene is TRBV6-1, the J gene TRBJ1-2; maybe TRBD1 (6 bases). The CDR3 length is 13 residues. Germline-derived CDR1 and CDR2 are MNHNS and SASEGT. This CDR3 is CASSESGDYGYTF. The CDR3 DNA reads TGTGCCAGCAGTGAGTCAGGGGACTACGGCTACACCTTC.

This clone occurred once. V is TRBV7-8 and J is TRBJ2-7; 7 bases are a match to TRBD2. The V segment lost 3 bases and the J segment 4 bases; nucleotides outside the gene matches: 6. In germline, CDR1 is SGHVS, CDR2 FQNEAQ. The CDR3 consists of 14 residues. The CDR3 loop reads CASSFGLVGYEQYF. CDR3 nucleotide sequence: TGTGCCAGCAGCTTCGGACTAGTCGGATACGAGCAGTACTTC.

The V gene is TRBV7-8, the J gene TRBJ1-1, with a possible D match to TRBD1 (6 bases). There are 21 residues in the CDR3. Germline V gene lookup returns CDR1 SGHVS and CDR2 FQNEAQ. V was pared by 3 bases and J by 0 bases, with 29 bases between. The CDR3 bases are TGTGCCAGCAGCTTGCCCGGGGGGGGCCATCTTACGCCGCGGATGAACACTGAAGCTTTCTTT. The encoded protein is CASSLPGGGHLTPRMNTEAFF.

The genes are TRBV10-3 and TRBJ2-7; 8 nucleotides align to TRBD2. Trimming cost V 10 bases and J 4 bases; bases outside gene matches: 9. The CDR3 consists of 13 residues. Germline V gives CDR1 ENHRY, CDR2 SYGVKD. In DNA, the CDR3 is TGTGCCACAACCGGGACTAGTTTTTACGAGCAGTACTTC. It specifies CATTGTSFYEQYF.

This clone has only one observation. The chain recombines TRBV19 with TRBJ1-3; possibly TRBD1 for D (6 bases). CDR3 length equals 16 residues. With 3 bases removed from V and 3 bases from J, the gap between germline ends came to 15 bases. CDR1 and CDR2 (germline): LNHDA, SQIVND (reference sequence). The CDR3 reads CASSITSGDGGNTIYF. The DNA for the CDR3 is TGTGCCAGTAGTATCACTTCAGGGGATGGTGGAAACACCATATATTTT.

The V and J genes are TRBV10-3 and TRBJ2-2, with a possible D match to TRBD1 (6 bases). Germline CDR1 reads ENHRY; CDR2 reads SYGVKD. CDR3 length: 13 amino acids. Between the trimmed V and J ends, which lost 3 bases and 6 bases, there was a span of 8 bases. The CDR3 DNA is TGTGCCATCAGTGACAGGGGCCCCGGGGAGCTGTTTTTT. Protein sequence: CAISDRGPGELFF.

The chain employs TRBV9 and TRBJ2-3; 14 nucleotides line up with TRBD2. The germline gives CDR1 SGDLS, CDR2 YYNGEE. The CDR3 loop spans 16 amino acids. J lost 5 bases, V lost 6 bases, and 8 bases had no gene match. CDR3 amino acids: CASTPGLAGVVDTQYF. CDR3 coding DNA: TGTGCCAGCACTCCGGGACTAGCGGGAGTCGTAGATACGCAGTATTTT.

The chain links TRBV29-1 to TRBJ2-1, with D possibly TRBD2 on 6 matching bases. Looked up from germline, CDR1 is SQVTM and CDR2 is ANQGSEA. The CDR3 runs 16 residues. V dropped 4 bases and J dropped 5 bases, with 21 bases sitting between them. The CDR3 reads CSVVPLGRVSHNEQFF. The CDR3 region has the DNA TGCAGCGTTGTGCCCCTCGGGAGAGTGTCCCACAATGAGCAGTTCTTC.

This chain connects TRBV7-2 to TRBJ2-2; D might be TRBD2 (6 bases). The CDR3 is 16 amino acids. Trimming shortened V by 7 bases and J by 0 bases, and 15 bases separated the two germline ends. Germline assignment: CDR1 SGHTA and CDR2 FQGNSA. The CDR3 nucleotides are TGTGCCAGCAACCCCCCGACGGGAGCGAACACCGGGGAGCTGTTTTTT. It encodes CASNPPTGANTGELFF.

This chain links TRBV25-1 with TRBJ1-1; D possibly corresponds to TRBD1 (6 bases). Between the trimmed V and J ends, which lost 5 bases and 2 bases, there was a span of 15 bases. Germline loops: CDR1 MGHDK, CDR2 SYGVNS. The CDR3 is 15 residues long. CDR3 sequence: CASSRGGGANTEAFF. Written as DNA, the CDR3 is TGTGCCAGCAGTAGGGGTGGGGGGGCCAACACTGAAGCTTTCTTT.

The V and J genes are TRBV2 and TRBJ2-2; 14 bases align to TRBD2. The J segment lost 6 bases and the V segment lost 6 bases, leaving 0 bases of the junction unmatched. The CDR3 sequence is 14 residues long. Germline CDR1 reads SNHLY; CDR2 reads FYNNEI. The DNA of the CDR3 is TGTGCCAGCAGGGGACTAGCGGGAGCCGGGGAGCTGTTTTTT. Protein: CASRGLAGAGELFF.

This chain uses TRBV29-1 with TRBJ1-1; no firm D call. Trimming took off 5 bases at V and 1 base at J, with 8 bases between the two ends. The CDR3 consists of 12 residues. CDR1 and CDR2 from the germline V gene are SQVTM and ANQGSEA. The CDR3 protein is CSVSSQNTEAFF. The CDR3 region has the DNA TGCAGCGTTTCCTCACAGAACACTGAAGCTTTCTTT.

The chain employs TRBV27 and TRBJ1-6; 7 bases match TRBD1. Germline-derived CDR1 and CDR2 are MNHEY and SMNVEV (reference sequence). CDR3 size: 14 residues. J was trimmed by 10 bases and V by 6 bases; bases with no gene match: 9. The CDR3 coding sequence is TGTGCCAGCAGGGTGGGGGACAGAGGATCACCCCTCCACTTT. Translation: CASRVGDRGSPLHF.

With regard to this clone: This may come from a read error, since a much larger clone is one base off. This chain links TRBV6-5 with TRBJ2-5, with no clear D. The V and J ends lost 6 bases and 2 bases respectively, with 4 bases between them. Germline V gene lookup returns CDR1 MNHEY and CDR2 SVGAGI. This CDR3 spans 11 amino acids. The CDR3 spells CASSRQETQYF. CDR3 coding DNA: TGTGCCAGCAGCCGTCAAGAGACCCAGTACTTC.

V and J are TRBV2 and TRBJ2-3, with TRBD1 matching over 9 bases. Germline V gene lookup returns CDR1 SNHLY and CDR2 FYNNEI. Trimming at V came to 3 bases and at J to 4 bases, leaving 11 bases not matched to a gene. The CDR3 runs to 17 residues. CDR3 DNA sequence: TGTGCCAGCAGTGATCCCACAGGGGGCAGATTCGCAGATACGCAGTATTTT. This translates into CASSDPTGGRFADTQYF.

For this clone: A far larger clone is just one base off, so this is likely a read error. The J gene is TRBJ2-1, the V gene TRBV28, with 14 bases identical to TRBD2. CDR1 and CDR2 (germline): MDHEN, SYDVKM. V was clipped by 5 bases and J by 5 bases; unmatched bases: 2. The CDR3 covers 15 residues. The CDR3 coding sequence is TGTGCCAGCAGTGCGGGACTAGCGGGAGACAATGAGCAGTTCTTC. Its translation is CASSAGLAGDNEQFF.